The 18 T cell receptor beta chains below were found in one sample sequenced in a study of blood T cell repertoires in COVID-19. Profiled with immunoSEQ multiplex PCR; TCRdb holds only in-frame clones, not every one. The repertoire has under 250,000 clones, approximately 85% of them found once; the top ten carry approximately 8.2%. Sequencing was carried out using PBMCs or T cells enriched from blood (not recorded which). The receptors were sampled from a woman in her 50s with acute COVID-19.

The gene calls are TRBV30 and TRBJ1-1, with a weak D call TRBD1 (6 bases). CDR1 and CDR2 from the germline V gene are GTSNPN and SVGIG (reference sequence). Trimming stripped 3 bases from V and 0 bases from J, with 8 bases between. CDR3 length equals 13 residues. CDR3 coding DNA: TGTGCCTGGAGGGGGGACATGAACACTGAAGCTTTCTTT. Protein: CAWRGDMNTEAFF.

The chain carries TRBV12-3 or TRBV12-4 and TRBJ1-2; D is undetermined. This CDR3 region has 13 residues. V lost 5 bases and J 0 bases, leaving 7 bases between the germline ends. This CDR3 is CASSPQSNYGYTF. CDR3 sequence (DNA): TGTGCCAGCAGTCCACAGTCTAACTATGGCTACACCTTC.

This sequence joins TRBV7-6 and TRBJ1-1, with 9 bases fitting TRBD1. Germline CDR1 and CDR2: SGHVS and FNYEAQ. J was trimmed by 1 base and V by 5 bases; bases with no gene match: 5. The length of the CDR3 is 15 residues. CDR3 in DNA: TGTGCCAGCAGCCGCGGACAGGGGAAGAACACTGAAGCTTTCTTT. This codes for CASSRGQGKNTEAFF.

V is TRBV30 and J is TRBJ1-1, with D tentatively TRBD1 (6 bases). The CDR3 is 14 amino acids. V lost 3 bases and J lost 4, with 15 bases in between. Germline-derived CDR1 and CDR2 are GTSNPN and SVGIG (reference sequence). CDR3 in DNA: TGTGCCTGGAGGAGGGGGATTGAGGGCACTGAAGCTTTCTTT. This translates into CAWRRGIEGTEAFF.

Only one count was recorded for this clone. The chain recombines TRBV15 with TRBJ1-3; no clear D. The V and J ends lost 2 bases and 8 bases respectively, with 10 bases between them. The CDR3 extends over 13 amino acids. Per the germline V gene, CDR1 is LNHNV and CDR2 is YYDKDF (reference sequence). The CDR3 DNA reads TGTGCCACCAGCAGAAACATCGGGGACACCATATATTTT. Translating gives CATSRNIGDTIYF. The full variable domain, completed using reference TRBV15 and TRBJ1-3, is DAMVIQNPRYQVTQFGKPVTLSCSQTLNHNVMYWYQQKSSQAPKLLFHYYDKDFNNEADTPDNFQSRRPNTSFCFLDIRSPGLGDTAMYLCATSRNIGDTIYFGEGSWLTVV.

CDR3 region: CASLRGVGETQYF. In DNA form, the CDR3 reads TGTGCCAGCCTGCGGGGGGTAGGGGAGACCCAGTACTTC. The chain recombines TRBV6-6 with TRBJ2-5, with 8 bases lining up with TRBD2. CDR3 length: 13 residues. Germline lookup yields CDR1 MNHNY and CDR2 SVGAGI (reference sequence). V trimming: 8 bases; J trimming: 5 bases; junction bases outside the gene matches: 7.

The chain recombines TRBV5-1 with TRBJ1-5; possibly TRBD1 for D (5 bases). V was clipped by 3 bases and J by 9 bases, with 16 bases between them. The CDR3 contains 14 residues. Germline lookup yields CDR1 SGHRS and CDR2 YFSETQ. The CDR3 DNA reads as TGCGCCAGCAGCTACGGGACGGAGGGAGGGCCCCAGCATTTT. Translating it yields CASSYGTEGGPQHF.

This clone was detected once. Different DNA sequences within this sample yield the same CDR3. The chain is built from TRBV7-3 and TRBJ1-2; D may be TRBD1 (6 bases). This CDR3 contains 13 residues. Germline CDR1 and CDR2: SGHTA and FQGTGA. V was clipped by 5 bases and J by 2 bases, with 9 bases between them. The CDR3 DNA reads as TGTGCCAGCAGCCCAGACAGGAACTATGGCTACACCTTC. Translated, it gives CASSPDRNYGYTF.

The chain couples TRBV18 to TRBJ2-2, with 10 positions matching TRBD1. The V segment lost 3 bases and the J segment 6 bases; nucleotides outside the gene matches: 7. The CDR3 has 16 residues. Germline V gene lookup returns CDR1 KGHSH and CDR2 LQKENI. The CDR3 sequence: CASSPNRDRGSGELFF. The CDR3 DNA sequence: TGTGCCAGCTCACCTAATCGGGACAGGGGTTCCGGGGAGCTGTTTTTT. The full variable domain, in which reference TRBV18 and TRBJ2-2 provide the parts outside the CDR3, is NAGVMQNPRHLVRRRGQEARLRCSPMKGHSHVYWYRQLPEEGLKFMVYLQKENIIDESGMPKERFSAEFPKEGPSILRIQQVVRGDSAAYFCASSPNRDRGSGELFFGEGSRLTVL.

This sequence joins TRBV5-1 and TRBJ2-7; 11 bases agree with TRBD2. The CDR3 length is 14 residues. The V gene end was trimmed by 4 bases and the J gene end by 5 bases; junction bases not matched to a gene: 5. Looked up from germline, CDR1 is SGHRS and CDR2 is YFSETQ. The CDR3 loop is CASSDTSGGDEQYF. The CDR3 DNA is TGCGCCAGCAGCGACACTAGCGGGGGCGACGAGCAGTACTTC.

The chain carries TRBV9 and TRBJ1-2, with 8 positions matching TRBD1. V shed 5 bases and J 4 bases; nucleotides not matched to a gene: 10. Germline loops: CDR1 SGDLS, CDR2 YYNGEE. The CDR3 extends over 15 amino acids. CDR3 in DNA: TGTGCCAGCAGTCCTCGACAGGGGTTAGTCTATGGCTACACCTTC. Protein: CASSPRQGLVYGYTF.

V is TRBV27 and J is TRBJ2-3; a weak D match, TRBD1 (5 bases). Germline V gene sequence: CDR1 MNHEY, CDR2 SMNVEV (reference sequence). The CDR3 is made up of 16 amino acids. CDR3 residues: CASAKGVVTSTDTQYF. The DNA of the CDR3 is TGTGCTTCTGCAAAAGGGGTTGTTACTAGCACAGATACGCAGTATTTT.

This sequence joins TRBV19 and TRBJ1-1; tentative D call: TRBD1 (5 bases). The germline V gene encodes CDR1 LNHDA and CDR2 SQIVND (reference sequence). The CDR3 loop spans 15 amino acids. The germline V and J ends were trimmed by 5 bases and 6 bases, with 19 bases remaining between them. CDR3 region: CASSPQGGWEPEAFF. The DNA of the CDR3 is TGTGCCAGTAGTCCGCAGGGAGGGTGGGAGCCTGAAGCTTTCTTT.

The V gene is TRBV7-6, the J gene TRBJ1-1; D ambiguous. V lost 0 bases and J lost 6, with 8 bases in between. Germline V gene lookup returns CDR1 SGHVS and CDR2 FNYEAQ. The CDR3 is 13 residues long. CDR3 sequence: CASSLAGSAEAFF. In DNA, the CDR3 is TGTGCCAGCAGCTTAGCGGGGAGCGCTGAAGCTTTCTTT.

The chain employs TRBV19 and TRBJ1-1; D is unclear. Per the germline V gene, CDR1 is LNHDA and CDR2 is SQIVND (reference sequence). There are 12 residues in the CDR3. Trimming took 4 bases from V and 10 from J, leaving 13 bases between them. The CDR3 loop is CASSRSAGAAFF. DNA of the CDR3: TGTGCCAGTAGTAGAAGTGCGGGAGCAGCTTTCTTT.

This clone has a handful of counts. The chain couples TRBV27 to TRBJ1-1; 8 bases align to TRBD1. Per germline, CDR1 MNHEY and CDR2 SMNVEV (reference sequence). The V and J ends lost 5 bases and 4 bases, in that order; junction bases with no gene match: 12. The length of the CDR3 is 16 residues. CDR3 sequence reads: CASSRPGQGFGTEAFF. The CDR3 bases are TGTGCCAGCAGTCGCCCCGGACAGGGTTTTGGCACTGAAGCTTTCTTT.

J is TRBJ2-2 and V is TRBV5-8, with D maybe TRBD2 (5 bases). The germline V gene has CDR1 SGHTS and CDR2 YDEGEE. The V and J ends lost 0 bases and 8 bases respectively, with 20 bases between them. This CDR3 is built from 17 residues. The DNA of the CDR3 is TGTGCCAGCAGCTTGGGACTTGGAGCGGTGTATTTAGGGGAGCTGTTTTTT. Its protein product is CASSLGLGAVYLGELFF.

The chain has TRBV7-9 and TRBJ2-7; 11 bases map to TRBD1. Germline V gene data show CDR1 as SEHNR and CDR2 as FQNEAQ (reference sequence). The CDR3 contains 15 residues. Trimming cost V 3 bases and J 3 bases; bases outside gene matches: 4. The CDR3 reads CASSLDRGRIYEQYF. In nucleotides, the CDR3 is TGTGCCAGCAGCTTGGACAGGGGGCGCATCTACGAGCAGTACTTC.